Following are 8 T cell receptor beta chains from one sample sequenced in a study of cytotoxic CD8 clonotypes in ibrutinib-treated CLL. Clones were read by immunoSEQ multiplex PCR, and TCRdb kept only the in-frame ones, dropping some. The sample lists 120,000 to 150,000 clones; 60% to 85% were seen once. Sequenced here: PBMCs, sampled after 12 months of ibrutinib treatment. These receptors were obtained from a human donor with chronic lymphocytic leukemia.

The chain's CDR3 is CASRAWATNTGELFF. CDR3 nucleotides: TGTGCTTCGAGGGCGTGGGCGACGAACACCGGGGAGCTGTTTTTT. This sequence joins TRBV19 and TRBJ2-2; D perhaps matches TRBD2 (5 bases). CDR3 length equals 15 residues. In germline, CDR1 is LNHDA, CDR2 SQIVND (reference sequence).

This clone appeared a single time. The chain has TRBV7-9 and TRBJ1-4; tentatively, D is TRBD1 (6 bases). Trimming removed 3 bases from V and 15 bases from J, with 23 bases in between. The CDR3 is 15 amino acids. Germline V gene sequence: CDR1 SEHNR, CDR2 FQNEAQ (reference sequence). The CDR3 DNA follows: TGTGCCAGCAGCTTCCCCTCGGGGCAGGGGATCCCTGTGTTTTTT. Residues: CASSFPSGQGIPVFF.

The V call is TRBV7-9, the J call TRBJ2-3; D is uncertain. The CDR3 covers 14 residues. Germline assignment: CDR1 SEHNR and CDR2 FQNEAQ (reference sequence). Trimming cost V 5 bases and J 0 bases, with 9 bases left between them. The CDR3 coding sequence is TGTGCCAGCAGCAAAGGACGGAGCACAGATACGCAGTATTTT. Translated, it gives CASSKGRSTDTQYF.

This clone has only one observation. The chain couples TRBV6-1 to TRBJ1-2, with TRBD1 matching over 7 bases. J lost 2 bases, V lost 5 bases, and 5 bases had no gene match. Germline assignment: CDR1 MNHNS and CDR2 SASEGT. This CDR3 comprises 14 residues. CDR3 DNA: TGTGCCAGCAGTAGGTCAGGGGGGAACTATGGCTACACCTTC. Its protein product is CASSRSGGNYGYTF.

This clone is a singleton in its sample. The chain combines TRBV29-1 with TRBJ2-7; 8 nucleotides agree with TRBD2. The length of the CDR3 is 12 residues. J gave up 3 bases and V 3 bases, and 1 base lay outside the gene matches. CDR1 SQVTM and CDR2 ANQGSEA come from the germline V gene. CDR3 loop: CSVELAGYEQYF. Written as DNA, the CDR3 is TGCAGCGTTGAGCTAGCGGGCTACGAGCAGTACTTC.

The CDR3 reads CASSLPGQGRTEAFF. The CDR3 nucleotides read TGTGCCAGCAGCTTGCCGGGACAGGGGAGGACTGAAGCTTTCTTT. The chain joins TRBV7-9 to TRBJ1-1, with 10 nucleotides matching TRBD1. Trimming cost V 3 bases and J 5 bases; bases outside gene matches: 6. Germline V gene lookup returns CDR1 SEHNR and CDR2 FQNEAQ (reference sequence). The CDR3 runs to 15 residues.

The chain recombines TRBV19 with TRBJ2-7, with a weak D call TRBD1 (6 bases). Germline V gene data show CDR1 as LNHDA and CDR2 as SQIVND (reference sequence). The length of the CDR3 is 15 residues. Trimming removed 7 bases from V and 3 bases from J, with 19 bases in between. CDR3 sequence reads: CASKPTPQGNYEQYF. DNA of the CDR3: TGTGCCAGTAAGCCGACTCCGCAGGGGAACTACGAGCAGTACTTC.

This clone was observed a single time. The gene calls are TRBV19 and TRBJ1-6, with D possibly matching TRBD1 (5 bases). This CDR3 is 14 amino acids long. V lost 6 bases, J lost 3 bases, and 9 bases lay in between. CDR1 LNHDA and CDR2 SQIVND come from the germline V gene (reference sequence). The CDR3 DNA is TGTGCCAGTAGAGAGACAGTCTATAATTCACCCCTCCACTTT. Its protein product is CASRETVYNSPLHF.